This is a list of T cell receptor beta chains from one sample in a study of cytomegalovirus exposure and HLA in healthy donors. The data were produced by immunoSEQ multiplex PCR, yet TCRdb's version contains in-frame clones alone and is incomplete. The sample shows about 80,000 clones, under 80% of them seen only once. Specimen: PBMCs. The origin of the receptors is a woman in her forties or fifties in good health and CMV-seropositive. Both conserved end residues are trimmed from each CDR3. Where a row states a size, it is once, few, many or the class of an expanded clone; other rows omit it.

size,J,V,CDR3
once,TRBJ1-2,TRBV28,ASSSYYGYT
-,TRBJ1-2,TRBV5-1,ASSASTGDYGYT
-,TRBJ1-2,TRBV4-2,ASSQGGGYT
once,TRBJ1-2,TRBV5-1,ASSLSAGSNYGYT
-,TRBJ2-1,TRBV4-2,ASSQVGSGGGFNEQF
-,TRBJ1-2,TRBV9,ASSGQRQGANGYT
few,TRBJ2-2,TRBV6-1,ASSDEVGAGGELF
-,TRBJ2-1,TRBV10-3,AISPGPDSEQF
-,TRBJ1-5,TRBV6-5,ASSSGTSGQPQH
-,TRBJ1-2,TRBV4-1,ASSQGGDSNYGYT